This T cell receptor (beta chain) was sequenced during a study of shared clonotypes between healthy human individuals. Germline assignment: CDR1 MNHEY and CDR2 SVGAGI. This CDR3 is built from 15 residues. With 10 bases removed from V and 5 bases from J, the gap between germline ends came to 23 bases. All donors qualified as healthy HIV-negative adults and had experienced no recent acute infections or vaccinations. Clones were read by immunoSEQ multiplex PCR, and TCRdb kept only the in-frame ones, dropping some. The profile shows roughly 700,000 clones, approximately 79% of them singletons. In its sample, this clone was seen many times.

The J gene is TRBJ2-5, the V gene TRBV6-5, with D tentatively TRBD1 (5 bases). This clonotype was obtained from a woman under 40 in good health. Input material: memory CD4+ T cells sorted from blood. Described subset: CD45RA-negative fraction. CDR3 protein: CAIARTGAYAETQYF. For the CDR3, the DNA is TGTGCCATCGCCAGAACTGGGGCCTACGCGGAGACCCAGTACTTC.